Listed here are 12 T cell receptor beta chains from one sample, sequenced in a study of T cell repertoires in aging, cancer and after chemotherapy. TCR beta rearrangements were amplified from peripheral blood genomic DNA. Rearranged V-D-J TRB sequences were amplified with a mixed TRB-A/B primer pool. Using its own MiXCR run on the multiplex PCR reads, TCRdb lists one record per CDR3 protein. This sample has fewer than 2,500 distinct CDR3 sequences; roughly 25% occur once, and the top ten carry around a third. The specimen sequenced was blood. These receptors were obtained from a human donor with a solid tumor.

The gene calls are TRBV29-1 and TRBJ1-2; 9 positions match TRBD1. The CDR3 spans 11 residues. V lost 7 bases and J lost 5; bases outside the gene matches: 2. Germline CDR1 SQVTM, CDR2 ANQGSEA. For the CDR3, the DNA is TGCAGCGGGGGGACAGGGTATGGCTACACCTTC. Its protein product is CSGGTGYGYTF.

This clonotype is categorized as large. This chain uses TRBV29-1 with TRBJ2-6; 7 nucleotides match TRBD1. From germline, CDR1 is SQVTM and CDR2 ANQGSEA. The CDR3 runs to 14 residues. V was pared by 8 bases and J by 0 bases, with 4 bases of the junction left unmatched. The CDR3 region is CSFRQGSGANVLTF. CDR3 DNA: TGCAGCTTTCGACAGGGCTCTGGGGCCAACGTCCTGACTTTC.

This clonotype was seen only once. The V gene is TRBV12-3 or TRBV12-4, the J gene TRBJ1-5, with D hard to call. The CDR3 is 16 residues long. Trimming took 2 bases from V and 2 from J, leaving 13 bases between them. The CDR3 protein is CASSLRGTARNQPQHF. The DNA for the CDR3 is TGTGCCAGCAGTTTACGAGGAACAGCGCGCAATCAGCCCCAGCATTTT.

This clonotype was counted a few times. The rearrangement joins TRBV5-3 to TRBJ2-2; TRBD2 aligns across 8 bases. TRBV5-3 is filed as an ORF, its function uncertain. The CDR3 has 22 residues. V lost 3 bases to trimming and J lost 3 bases; unmatched junction nucleotides: 25. CDR3 in amino acids: CARSSRNGTSKDQREYTGELFF. CDR3 sequence (DNA): TGTGCCAGAAGCTCACGAAATGGGACTAGTAAAGACCAAAGAGAATACACCGGGGAGCTGTTTTTT.

Sample share makes this clonotype medium-sized. The chain joins TRBV19 to TRBJ2-5, with TRBD2 matching 7 bases. The V and J ends lost 1 base and 5 bases, in that order; junction bases with no gene match: 7. CDR3 length: 15 amino acids. Germline V gene lookup returns CDR1 LNHDA and CDR2 SQIVND (reference sequence). The CDR3 spells CASSIGGGPRETQYF. CDR3 DNA sequence: TGTGCCAGTAGTATAGGCGGGGGACCCCGCGAGACCCAGTACTTC.

The chain is built from TRBV9 and TRBJ2-3; D gene uncertain. Per the germline V gene, CDR1 is SGDLS and CDR2 is YYNGEE. The CDR3 runs 13 residues. Trimming cost V 5 bases and J 1 base, with 8 bases left between them. The CDR3 loop is CASSSVGTDTQYF. The CDR3 nucleotides read TGTGCCAGCAGTTCGGTCGGCACAGATACGCAGTATTTT. The variable domain in full, with the rest retrieved from reference TRBV9 and TRBJ2-3, is DSGVTQTPKHLITATGQRVTLRCSPRSGDLSVYWYQQSLDQGLQFLIQYYNGEERAKGNILERFSAQQFPDLHSELNLSSLELGDSALYFCASSSVGTDTQYFGPGTRLTVL.

To note about this clonotype: A much larger clone differs by one base, so this may be a read error. DNA of the CDR3: TGTGCCAGCATCCCTCGGGGGGCTGACTACAATGAGCAGTTCTTC. It codes for CASIPRGADYNEQFF. J is TRBJ2-1 and V is TRBV6-4, with D tentatively TRBD2 (7 bases). Trimming took 7 bases from V and 3 from J, leaving 16 bases between them. Germline loops: CDR1 MRHNA, CDR2 SNTAGT. This CDR3 is 15 amino acids long.

The chain combines TRBV30 with TRBJ2-7; D call uncertain. Germline CDR1 GTSNPN, CDR2 SVGIG (reference sequence). The germline V and J ends were trimmed by 4 bases and 3 bases, with 16 bases remaining between them. The CDR3 loop spans 14 amino acids. CDR3 in DNA: TGTGCCTGGACCAAGACAAGGGTAAACTACGAGCAGTACTTC. Its protein product is CAWTKTRVNYEQYF.

This clonotype is categorized as medium-sized. The J gene is TRBJ1-5, the V gene TRBV6-1; 7 bases line up with TRBD1. V lost 5 bases to trimming and J lost 2 bases; unmatched junction nucleotides: 3. Germline CDR1 and CDR2: MNHNS and SASEGT. The CDR3 loop spans 14 amino acids. The CDR3 sequence: CASSTGVGNQPQHF. The CDR3 nucleotides are TGTGCCAGCAGTACAGGGGTGGGCAATCAGCCCCAGCATTTT.

This chain uses TRBV30 with TRBJ1-2; 8 positions agree with TRBD1. Germline V gives CDR1 GTSNPN, CDR2 SVGIG (reference sequence). J was trimmed by 8 bases and V by 8 bases; bases with no gene match: 13. The CDR3 has 13 amino acids. CDR3 nucleotides: TGTGCCGGGCGGGGGCAGGGGGCTCGCGGCTACACCTTC. Translated: CAGRGQGARGYTF.

The chain recombines TRBV20-1 with TRBJ2-7, with 13 bases aligning to TRBD2. Germline V lookup: CDR1 DFQATT, CDR2 SNEGSKA (reference sequence). The CDR3 consists of 19 residues. J lost 7 bases, V lost 0 bases, and 18 bases had no gene match. CDR3 sequence: CSARDRGLAGPRGANEQYF. CDR3 coding DNA: TGCAGTGCTAGAGATAGGGGACTAGCGGGGCCCCGCGGGGCAAATGAGCAGTACTTC.

The V and J genes are TRBV7-2 and TRBJ2-3, with D tentatively TRBD1 (6 bases). Trimming took 0 bases from V and 4 from J, leaving 11 bases between them. The CDR3 has 15 residues. Germline-derived CDR1 and CDR2 are SGHTA and FQGNSA. The CDR3 nucleotides read TGTGCCAGCAGCTTAGCGGGGGCCGGCGCAGATACGCAGTATTTT. Its protein is CASSLAGAGADTQYF.